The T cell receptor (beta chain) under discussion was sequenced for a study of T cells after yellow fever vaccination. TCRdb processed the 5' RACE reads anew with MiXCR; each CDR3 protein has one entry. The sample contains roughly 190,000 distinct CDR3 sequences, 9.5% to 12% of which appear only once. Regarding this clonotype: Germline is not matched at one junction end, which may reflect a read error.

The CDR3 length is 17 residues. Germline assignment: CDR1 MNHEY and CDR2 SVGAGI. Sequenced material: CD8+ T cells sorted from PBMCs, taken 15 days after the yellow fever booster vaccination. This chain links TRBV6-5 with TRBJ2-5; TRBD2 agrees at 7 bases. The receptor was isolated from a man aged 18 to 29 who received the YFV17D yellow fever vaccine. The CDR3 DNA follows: TGTGCCAGCAGTTACTCCCCCGGACTAGATTCGCCAGAGATCCAGTACTTC. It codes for CASSYSPGLDSPEIQYF.